The table lists the clone carrying this T cell receptor (beta chain) with a few counts. This CDR3 spans 16 amino acids. V was clipped by 5 bases and J by 4 bases; unmatched bases: 11. The germline gives CDR1 SGHDN, CDR2 FVKESK. The data were taken from a study of spatial heterogeneity in lung cancer. Specified time point: sample taken at primary tumor resection. Unsorted samples of tumor, nontumor lung or frozen PBMC had their whole RNA sequenced. The approximately 78 donors had untreated early-stage non-small cell lung cancer. Individually, TCR cDNA molecules were each labelled with a unique molecular identifier. TCRdb fed the 5' RACE reads into MiXCR, producing one record per CDR3 protein. This sample carries more than 80,000 distinct CDR3 sequences, more than 10% of them seen once, and the ten largest clones take just over 40%.

The specimen was PBMCs, collected at surgery. This chain links TRBV14 with TRBJ1-3, with 7 positions matching TRBD1. This TCR derives from a male donor with early-stage non-small cell lung cancer. The CDR3 spells CASSKGGQIKGNTIYF. Here the CDR3 DNA reads TGTGCCAGCAGCAAAGGGGGACAGATAAAAGGAAACACCATATATTTT.